This T cell receptor (beta chain) was captured in a study of T cells in Graves' hyperthyroidism and ophthalmopathy (dated by TCRdb to about 2019). About the investigation overall: Peripheral blood was collected at initial diagnosis, before any treatment. To identify TCR V-J signatures that set the groups apart, the researchers used a discovery cohort of roughly 100 patients, made up of fewer than 50 with Graves' ophthalmopathy and about 59 with stable Graves' hyperthyroidism. Prospective prediction of ophthalmopathy was tested in an independent validation cohort consisting of roughly 19 hyperthyroidism patients and more than 15 patients who later progressed to ophthalmopathy. The roughly 100 discovery patients were randomly divided into training and test sets at a 7:3 ratio. In roughly six Graves' hyperthyroidism patients, the study also compared T-cell repertoires from thyroid tissue with T-cell repertoires from blood. Once sampling was done, hyperthyroidism patients were given methimazole at a starting dose of 30 mg daily, whereas ophthalmopathy patients were given high-dose intravenous methylprednisolone. The paper reports TCR Vbeta CDR3 sequencing of over 120 peripheral blood samples: around 45 ophthalmopathy, under 80 hyperthyroidism and approximately 17 progressor patients. Results and caveats for the whole study, not just this receptor: In validation, progression to ophthalmopathy was predicted by the model with almost 71% sensitivity and roughly 72% specificity, a median of 6.5 months before onset. Most expanded thyroid clonotypes (frequency above 0.001) were also found in blood, which suggests that blood repertoires may mirror thyroid immune responses. No statistical method was used to fix the sample size in advance, and group allocation was not hidden from the investigators. Ophthalmopathy was separated from stable hyperthyroidism by a 13 V-J signature model, with 85% to 90% sensitivity and roughly 81% specificity obtained in cross-validation and 80%/75% obtained in testing.

TCR beta CDR3 regions were amplified from RNA transcripts. A first-round RT-PCR of the TCR CDR3 used the HTBI primer set with the Qiagen OneStep RT-PCR kit. A second multiplex PCR round built the libraries, followed by size selection and purification. Sequencing of the libraries was done on an Illumina HiSeq2000 using paired-end 100 bp reads. As for the authors' bioinformatics: SOAPnuke was used to process the raw data, with reads discarded if the reads contained adapters or uncalled bases, had a mean Phred below 15, or lacked an exact constant-primer or identifier match. COPE v1.2.5 was used to merge high-quality paired reads, and clonotypes were defined as unique nucleotide sequences. MiTCR v1.1 was used to align the clonotypes against IMGT TRBV, TRBD and TRBJ reference segments. Only V-J combinations with frequency above 0.0001, covering about 99% of repertoires, were analysed. A TCS score was defined as the ratio of F50 (clonal expansion) to E x V (chaos), with BLOSUM62-based TCRdist applied between CDR3 peptides within each V-J. Welch's t-statistics and random forest reduced fewer than 550 V-J features to under 15, which were used in a naive Bayes classifier (R e1071). Using fastp at Q25 and MiXCR, TCRdb reprocessed the public reads and kept productive beta chains. Each entry is one CDR3 protein sequence, shown with its most common DNA and genes. V and J calls and clone size were set by TCRdb, not the authors. The sample table records hundreds of thousands of distinct CDR3 sequences; roughly an eighth of these occur just once. The top ten clonotypes cover 25% to 30% of the sample.

The germline V gene encodes CDR1 LGHDT and CDR2 YNNKEL (reference sequence). The CDR3, cysteine through phenylalanine, is 14 amino acids long. Solely the CDR3 DNA is kept, with 42 bases framed from the first base. A distance of 5 bases separates the germline ends of V and J, which lose 1 base and 1 base respectively. In the ophthalmopathy patients, disease was moderately to severely active, with a Clinical Activity Score of 3 or more, a NOSPECS grade of 4 or more, and a duration of less than 3 months. The study excluded patients with uncontrolled infections, other autoimmune diseases, pregnancy or lactation. Diagnoses were based on clinical symptoms, serum thyroxine and TRAb, thyroid ultrasound and orbital computed tomography. PBMCs were isolated from about 9 ml of fresh peripheral blood by Ficoll-Paque density gradient centrifugation. Total RNA was extracted with Trizol reagent, and quality was checked on an Agilent 2100 Bioanalyzer.

This clonotype occurred many times. There is no known antigen for this receptor. There are no base qualities to consult, and no much larger clone falls within one base. The chain is encoded by TRBV3-1 joined to TRBJ1-3; too little of a D gene remains to name it. Sequencing was done on a sample of blood. The sequence derives from a man aged 45 to 65 with Graves' ophthalmopathy. The nucleotide sequence is TGTGCCAGCAGCCAAGGGGTTTCTGGAAACACCATATATTTT. Protein translation: CASSQGVSGNTIYF.